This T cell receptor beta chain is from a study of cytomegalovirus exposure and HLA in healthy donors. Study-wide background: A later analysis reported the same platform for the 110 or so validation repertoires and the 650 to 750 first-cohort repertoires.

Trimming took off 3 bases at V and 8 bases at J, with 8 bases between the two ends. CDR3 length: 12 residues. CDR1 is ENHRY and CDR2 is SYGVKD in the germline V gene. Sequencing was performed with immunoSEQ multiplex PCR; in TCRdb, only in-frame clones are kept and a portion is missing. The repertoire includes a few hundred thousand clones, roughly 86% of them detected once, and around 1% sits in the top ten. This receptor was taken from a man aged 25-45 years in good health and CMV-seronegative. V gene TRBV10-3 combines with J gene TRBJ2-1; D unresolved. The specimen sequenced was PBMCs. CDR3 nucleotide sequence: TGTGCCATCAGTGAATACGGTGATGAGCAGTTCTTC. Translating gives CAISEYGDEQFF.